Below are 23 T cell receptor beta chains sequenced from a single sample in a study of T cells in Graves' hyperthyroidism and ophthalmopathy. The source material, RNA transcripts, was used to amplify TCR beta CDR3 regions. HTBI primers drove first-round RT-PCR of the TCR CDR3. TCRdb itself ran the multiplex PCR reads through MiXCR, one entry per CDR3 protein. Of about 320,000 distinct CDR3 sequences listed, roughly 15% are singletons. Sequencing used blood. The receptors shown here come from a man aged 25 to 40 with Graves' hyperthyroidism.

This clonotype has a handful of counts. V is TRBV24-1 and J is TRBJ2-2, with D possibly matching TRBD1 (6 bases). V was pared by 7 bases and J by 7 bases, with 15 bases between. CDR3 size: 14 residues. The V gene's germline CDR1 is KGHDR and CDR2 SFDVKD. CDR3 residues: CATSSGGYVGELFF. The CDR3 DNA reads as TGTGCCACCAGCTCTGGGGGCTACGTCGGGGAGCTGTTTTTT.

This clonotype was observed at least ten times. The chain employs TRBV20-1 and TRBJ2-6; unclear D gene. This CDR3 region has 11 residues. V was cut by 7 bases and J by 4 bases, with 5 bases left in between. Germline V gene lookup returns CDR1 DFQATT and CDR2 SNEGSKA (reference sequence). In DNA form, the CDR3 reads TGCAGTGTGGCAGGGGCCAACGTCCTGACTTTC. Encoded protein: CSVAGANVLTF.

V gene TRBV7-8 combines with J gene TRBJ2-2; D unclear. This CDR3 comprises 14 residues. V shed 5 bases and J shed 4 bases, with 11 bases lying between them. Germline CDR1 SGHVS, CDR2 FQNEAQ. CDR3: CASSPGVGTGELFF. The CDR3 DNA follows: TGTGCCAGCAGCCCCGGAGTGGGCACCGGGGAGCTGTTTTTT. The full variable domain, rest sourced from reference TRBV7-8 and TRBJ2-2, is GAGVSQSPRYKVAKRGQDVALRCDPISGHVSLFWYQQALGQGPEFLTYFQNEAQLDKSGLPSDRFFAERPEGSVSTLKIQRTQQEDSAVYLCASSPGVGTGELFFGEGSRLTVL.

This clonotype was detected many times. CDR3 coding DNA: TGTGCCAGCAGCCAACCAGGGGAAATAGAGACCCAGTACTTC. Its protein is CASSQPGEIETQYF. The chain links TRBV3-1 to TRBJ2-5; possibly TRBD1 for D (6 bases). Germline lookup yields CDR1 LGHDT and CDR2 YNNKEL (reference sequence). V lost 2 bases to trimming and J lost 4 bases, with 11 bases between them. The CDR3 loop spans 14 amino acids.

This clonotype was picked up a small number of times. The chain is built from TRBV11-3 and TRBJ2-2, with D possibly being TRBD2 (6 bases). V lost 4 bases and J 6 bases, leaving 12 bases between the germline ends. The CDR3 sequence is 14 residues long. CDR1 is SGHNT and CDR2 is YENEEA in the germline V gene. The CDR3: CASSSGGTSGELFF. In DNA form, the CDR3 reads TGTGCCAGCAGCTCAGGCGGGACCTCCGGGGAGCTGTTTTTT.

This clonotype was counted a few times. The V call is TRBV6-2 or TRBV6-3, the J call TRBJ1-5; D not certain. Deletions cut 6 bases from V and 9 bases from J, with 18 bases between. Germline assignment: CDR1 MNHEY and CDR2 SVGEGT. This CDR3 comprises 14 residues. CDR3 sequence (DNA): TGTGCCAGCAGCCTGGACCGGCTCTGGGGGCCCCAGCATTTT. It is translated as CASSLDRLWGPQHF.

Many counts were recorded for this clonotype. This chain connects TRBV27 to TRBJ1-1; perhaps TRBD1 as D (6 bases). The CDR3 runs to 14 residues. Per the germline V gene, CDR1 is MNHEY and CDR2 is SMNVEV (reference sequence). Trimming took off 3 bases at V and 1 base at J, with 9 bases between the two ends. Here the CDR3 reads CASSFGGGNTEAFF. The CDR3 DNA reads TGTGCCAGCAGTTTCGGAGGGGGGAACACTGAAGCTTTCTTT.

The genes are TRBV5-4 and TRBJ2-1, with 7 bases that match TRBD2. The CDR3 extends over 16 amino acids. Germline values: CDR1 SGHNT, CDR2 YYREEE (reference sequence). The junction had 8 bases not matched to a gene; V was cut back by 4 bases and J by 1 base. As DNA, the CDR3 is TGTGCCAGCAGCCCAGGCCGGCGGGAGTCCTACAATGAGCAGTTCTTC. Translating it yields CASSPGRRESYNEQFF.

This clonotype was found many times. This chain connects TRBV2 to TRBJ1-1; D unclear. Germline V gene sequence: CDR1 SNHLY, CDR2 FYNNEI. V was pared by 8 bases and J by 7 bases, with 14 bases between. This CDR3 spans 12 amino acids. The CDR3 reads CASGDFGREAFF. Here the CDR3 DNA reads TGTGCCAGCGGGGATTTCGGGCGTGAAGCTTTCTTT.

This chain uses TRBV30 with TRBJ1-6; no definite D call. CDR1 and CDR2 from the germline V gene are GTSNPN and SVGIG (reference sequence). The germline V and J ends were trimmed by 0 bases and 6 bases, with 9 bases remaining between them. The CDR3 sequence is 14 residues long. CDR3 sequence: CAWSVRRGNSPLHF. DNA for the CDR3: TGTGCCTGGAGTGTACGTCGTGGTAATTCACCCCTCCACTTT.

The V call is TRBV6-1, the J call TRBJ2-2, with 7 bases matching TRBD2. Germline-derived CDR1 and CDR2 are MNHNS and SASEGT. The V segment lost 6 bases and the J segment 0 bases; nucleotides outside the gene matches: 4. The CDR3 extends over 15 amino acids. The CDR3 region has the DNA TGTGCCAGCAGCAGGGACTATACGAACACCGGGGAGCTGTTTTTT. As protein: CASSRDYTNTGELFF.

Note on this clonotype: A much larger clone lies one base from this, so it may be a read error. The CDR3 DNA reads TGTGCCAGCTCACCTGCAGTCTCGTCGTCACCCCTCCGCTTT. Translating it yields CASSPAVSSSPLRF. This sequence joins TRBV18 and TRBJ1-6; D not resolved. The germline V gene encodes CDR1 KGHSH and CDR2 LQKENI. CDR3 size: 14 residues.

Many counts were recorded for this clonotype. The V and J genes are TRBV12-3 or TRBV12-4 and TRBJ2-3, with 8 nucleotides matching TRBD2. V lost 6 bases and J lost 3; bases outside the gene matches: 11. There are 16 residues in the CDR3. CDR3 DNA sequence: TGTGCCAGCAGCCTCGACCACACTAGCGGTACAGATACGCAGTATTTT. Protein product: CASSLDHTSGTDTQYF.

This clonotype occurred many times. The CDR3 region is CASSPGGEELFF. CDR3 coding DNA: TGTGCCAGCAGTCCGGGGGGAGAGGAGCTGTTTTTT. V usage is TRBV12-3 or TRBV12-4 and J usage is TRBJ2-2, with 7 bases identical to TRBD2. The CDR3 is made up of 12 amino acids. V lost 5 bases, J lost 10 bases, and 4 bases stayed unmatched.

The CDR3: CATRRGVGGELFF. In DNA, the CDR3 is TGTGCCACCCGAAGGGGGGTAGGCGGGGAGCTGTTTTTT. The V call is TRBV6-1, the J call TRBJ2-2; TRBD1 or TRBD2 may be the D gene (6 bases each). The CDR3 runs to 13 residues. V lost 10 bases and J 7 bases, leaving 16 bases between the germline ends. Germline assignment: CDR1 MNHNS and CDR2 SASEGT.

The rearrangement joins TRBV7-3 to TRBJ1-1; D not certain. Germline CDR1 reads SGHTA; CDR2 reads FQGTGA. The CDR3 spans 14 residues. Trimming cost V 5 bases and J 4 bases, with 14 bases left between them. The CDR3 DNA is TGTGCCAGCAGCGCCGGACCCCCGAGCACTGAAGCTTTCTTT. Its protein is CASSAGPPSTEAFF. Filled out from reference TRBV7-3 and TRBJ1-1, the complete variable domain reads GAGVSQTPSNKVTEKGKYVELRCDPISGHTALYWYRQSLGQGPEFLIYFQGTGAADDSGLPNDRFFAVRPEGSVSTLKIQRTERGDSAVYLCASSAGPPSTEAFFGQGTRLTVV.

This clonotype was found a few times. This rearrangement joins TRBV20-1 to TRBJ1-4, with 9 bases fitting TRBD1. CDR3 length: 13 residues. The germline CDR1 and CDR2 sequences are DFQATT and SNEGSKA (reference sequence). V was pared by 5 bases and J by 8 bases, with 6 bases of the junction left unmatched. The CDR3 DNA is TGCAGTGCTGCTACAGGGGGCAACGAAAAACTGTTTTTT. Translating it yields CSAATGGNEKLFF.

This clonotype was recorded many times. The chain has TRBV29-1 and TRBJ1-5, with 9 bases that match TRBD1. Trimming removed 4 bases from V and 4 bases from J; junction bases left unmatched: 2. From germline, CDR1 is SQVTM and CDR2 ANQGSEA. This CDR3 contains 13 residues. The CDR3 loop reads CSVGDRDNQPQHF. Written as DNA, the CDR3 is TGCAGCGTTGGGGACAGGGATAATCAGCCCCAGCATTTT.

This chain joins TRBV6-1 and TRBJ1-1; possible D gene TRBD1, 5 bases. The CDR3 spans 14 residues. Trimming removed 7 bases at V and 1 base at J, with 13 bases between. CDR1 is MNHNS and CDR2 is SASEGT in the germline V gene. The DNA of the CDR3 is TGTGCCAGCAAAAGGGGCATGGGGAACACTGAAGCTTTCTTT. This gives the protein CASKRGMGNTEAFF.

The sample holds a few counts of this clonotype. The rearrangement links TRBV10-2 to TRBJ2-3; 11 positions match TRBD2. This CDR3 is built from 13 residues. The germline V gene encodes CDR1 WSHSY and CDR2 SAAADI. The ends lost 6 bases at V and 7 bases at J; junction bases unmatched: 3. The CDR3 DNA follows: TGCGCCAGCAGACTAGCGGGAGTACATACGCAGTATTTT. Translating it yields CASRLAGVHTQYF.

The chain employs TRBV7-8 and TRBJ1-1; D gene ambiguous. The CDR3 contains 14 residues. Germline CDR1 SGHVS, CDR2 FQNEAQ. Trimming took off 4 bases at V and 1 base at J, with 10 bases between the two ends. This chain's CDR3 is CASSSGLGNTEAFF. The CDR3 DNA sequence: TGTGCCAGCAGCTCGGGTCTGGGGAACACTGAAGCTTTCTTT.

This clonotype was seen ten or more times. V gene TRBV30 combines with J gene TRBJ2-1; 11 bases align to TRBD2. Unmatched junction bases numbered 10, after V lost 8 bases and J lost 7 bases. Germline CDR1 reads GTSNPN; CDR2 reads SVGIG (reference sequence). This CDR3 is built from 14 residues. The CDR3 bases are TGTGCCGTCTATAGCGGGAGGGCGTCAAATGAGCAGTTCTTC. It yields the protein CAVYSGRASNEQFF.

The chain is built from TRBV7-2 and TRBJ2-5, with a tentative D call TRBD2 (6 bases). The CDR3 is 16 amino acids. The germline V gene encodes CDR1 SGHTA and CDR2 FQGNSA. The V end was cut by 5 bases, the J end by 7 bases, with 23 bases between. The CDR3 sequence: CASSLLAGIRVGTQYF. The CDR3 DNA sequence: TGTGCCAGCAGCCTTTTGGCGGGAATTAGGGTCGGGACCCAGTACTTC.